The present entry profiles one T cell receptor (beta chain) with its context. This clone was recorded once. Its antigen specificity is not known. No qualities accompany the bases; no much larger clone lies one base away. This specimen comes from a study of cytomegalovirus exposure and HLA in healthy donors (dated by TCRdb to 2016 to 2017). Regarding the complete study: The 500 to 700 repertoires of the first cohort and the 95 to 150 validation repertoires were produced on the same platform, according to a later analysis. The study was designed to test whether signatures of past pathogen exposure could be identified by cataloging public T cell receptors. Besides the first cohort of around 700 subjects, a separate validation cohort made up of around 120 different subjects was used. The study combined high-throughput TCR immunosequencing, statistical association of individual TCRs with disease status, and machine learning to predict cytomegalovirus infection status.

The germline V gene yields SGHTS for CDR1 and YDEGEE for CDR2. From the cysteine through the phenylalanine, the CDR3 covers 16 amino acids. The only DNA kept is the CDR3, 48 bases in frame from the first base. Clipping removes 2 bases from V and 2 bases from J, with 7 as the unmatched junction base count. Broad study findings and their caveats: Most TCR sequences were observed very rarely across donors, whereas some public TCRs were present in many individuals. All 120 repertoires were used to score co-occurrence in the validation cohort in a later analysis, because that analysis had no HLA typing for the cohort. The authors suggested that the approach could potentially be extended to other disease states and immunological phenotypes. The study gave a list of around 170 TCR beta chains associated with cytomegalovirus. In vitro tests confirmed that a few of the cytomegalovirus-associated TCR beta chains recognize cytomegalovirus antigens. In both the original and validation cohorts, the classifier was reported to diagnose cytomegalovirus status with high specificity and sensitivity. A later analysis found that TCRs clustered in the first cohort also tended to co-occur in the roughly 120 validation repertoires, with approximately 95% of cluster scores above 0.

The donors were included in the validation cohort of around 120 subjects, a group kept apart from the roughly 610-subject first cohort. The protocol used for the library was the immunoSEQ multiplex PCR assay. Processing in the source paper ran as follows. To diagnose cytomegalovirus status from the catalog of TCR beta chain sequences, a statistical classification framework was built. TCRdb retrieved this table from immuneACCESS and kept in-frame rearrangements only. Not all clones are present; in checked studies, unresolved V genes account for under half, and no reason is known for the remainder. The DNA gave D and trimming, while V, J and clone size come from that table. In all, the sample holds approximately 160,000 clones, and less than 95% of those were seen once. About 2.9% of the sample is taken by the ten largest.

Sequenced: PBMCs. The sequence is built from TRBV5-8 and TRBJ2-1; 7 bases in between match TRBD2. This receptor was taken from a woman under 30 in good health and CMV-seropositive. Read as DNA, the sequence is TGTGCCAGCAGCTTCAACGGGAGGCGGACCTACAATGAGCAGTTCTTC. This gives the protein CASSFNGRRTYNEQFF.